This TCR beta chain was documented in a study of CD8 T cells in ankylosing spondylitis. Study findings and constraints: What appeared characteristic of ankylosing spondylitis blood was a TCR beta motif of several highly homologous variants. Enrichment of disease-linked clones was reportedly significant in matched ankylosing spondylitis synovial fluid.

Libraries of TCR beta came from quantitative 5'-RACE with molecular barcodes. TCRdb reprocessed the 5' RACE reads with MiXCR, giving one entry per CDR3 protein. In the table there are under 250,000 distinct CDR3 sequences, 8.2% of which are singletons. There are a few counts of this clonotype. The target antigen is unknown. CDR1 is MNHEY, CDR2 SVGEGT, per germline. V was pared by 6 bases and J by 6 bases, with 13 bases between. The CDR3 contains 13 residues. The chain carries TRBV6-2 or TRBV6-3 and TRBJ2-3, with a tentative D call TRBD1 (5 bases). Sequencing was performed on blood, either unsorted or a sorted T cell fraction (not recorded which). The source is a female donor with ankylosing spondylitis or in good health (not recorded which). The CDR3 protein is CASSRRTTDTQYF. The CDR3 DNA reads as TGTGCCAGCAGCCGAAGGACAACGGATACGCAGTATTTT.